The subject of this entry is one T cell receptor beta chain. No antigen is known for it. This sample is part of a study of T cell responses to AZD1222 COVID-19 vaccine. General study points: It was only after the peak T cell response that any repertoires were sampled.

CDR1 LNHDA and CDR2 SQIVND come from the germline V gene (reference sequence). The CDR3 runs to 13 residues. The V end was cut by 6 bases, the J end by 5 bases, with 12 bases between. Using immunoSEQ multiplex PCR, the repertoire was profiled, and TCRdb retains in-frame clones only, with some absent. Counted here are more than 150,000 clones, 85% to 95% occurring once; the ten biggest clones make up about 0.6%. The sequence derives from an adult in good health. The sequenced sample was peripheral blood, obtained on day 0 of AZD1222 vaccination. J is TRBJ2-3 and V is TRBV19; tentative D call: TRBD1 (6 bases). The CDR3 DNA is TGTGCCAGTAGGCCAAAGACAGGAGATACGCAGTATTTT. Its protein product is CASRPKTGDTQYF.